Listed below are T cell receptor beta chains from one sample, sequenced in a study of CD8 T cells in Susac syndrome. TCRdb ran MiXCR on the immunoSEQ multiplex PCR reads and lists one entry per CDR3 protein. The sample lists 300,000 or so distinct CDR3 sequences; around 92% were seen once. The sample was CD4+ T cells from PBMCs. The receptors were gathered from a human donor with multiple sclerosis. CDR3s include the opening cysteine and the closing phenylalanine or tryptophan. Fields, in order: J gene, V gene, clone size, D gene, CDR3 protein, CDR3 DNA. The D gene is left open where the match is weak. Clone size is given for some rows only: seen once, a few or many times, or a class if the clone is expanded.

TRBJ1-1,TRBV10-3,.,.,CAITSGGNTEAFF,TGTGCCATCACCTCGGGGGGGAACACTGAAGCTTTCTTT
TRBJ2-3,TRBV7-3,.,TRBD2,CASSLTGTSGGVSTDTQYF,TGTGCCAGCAGCTTAACCGGGACTAGCGGGGGAGTTAGCACAGATACGCAGTATTTT
TRBJ1-1,TRBV18,few,.,CASLKTVNTEAFF,TGTGCCAGCTTAAAGACAGTCAACACTGAAGCTTTCTTT
TRBJ2-3,TRBV24-1,.,.,CATSDPNPDTQYF,TGTGCCACCAGTGATCCAAACCCAGATACGCAGTATTTT
TRBJ2-5,TRBV2,once,.,CASSPTGVETQYF,TGTGCCAGCAGCCCTACGGGCGTCGAGACCCAGTACTTC
TRBJ1-1,TRBV3-1,.,.,CASSHYSRGIGNTEAFF,TGTGCCAGCAGCCATTACTCGCGGGGGATCGGAAACACTGAAGCTTTCTTT
TRBJ2-1,TRBV19,.,.,CASSTLIQADEQFF,TGTGCCAGTAGTACCTTAATACAGGCGGATGAGCAGTTCTTC
TRBJ2-3,TRBV28,.,.,CASSSYSGTDTQYF,TGTGCCAGCAGTTCCTACTCGGGAACAGATACGCAGTATTTT
TRBJ2-2,TRBV20-1,.,TRBD1,CSAIGQGSTGELFF,TGCAGTGCTATCGGACAGGGAAGCACCGGGGAGCTGTTTTTT
TRBJ1-1,TRBV11-1,.,.,CASRLSAGTEAFF,TGTGCCAGCAGGCTCAGCGCGGGTACCGAAGCTTTCTTT
TRBJ2-7,TRBV21-1,.,.,CASNPLRVAYEQYF,TGTGCCAGCAACCCCTTGCGGGTCGCCTACGAGCAGTACTTC
TRBJ2-4,TRBV20-1,once,.,CSARVGGALDIQYF,TGCAGTGCTAGAGTGGGGGGGGCCCTCGACATTCAGTACTTC
TRBJ2-1,TRBV6-5,.,TRBD1,CASSRRDRGRGEQFF,TGTGCCAGCAGTCGCCGGGACAGGGGGCGAGGGGAGCAGTTCTTC
TRBJ1-2,TRBV5-1,.,.,CASSLSGEGYGYTF,TGCGCCAGCAGCTTGTCGGGGGAAGGCTATGGCTACACCTTC
TRBJ2-1,TRBV19,.,.,CACLGRGTHTNEQFF,TGTGCCTGTCTAGGGAGGGGGACACATACCAATGAGCAGTTCTTC
TRBJ1-1,TRBV29-1,once,.,CSVGWRNTEAFF,TGCAGCGTTGGGTGGCGGAACACTGAAGCTTTCTTT
TRBJ1-5,TRBV7-8,.,.,CASSRSGGLGNQPQHF,TGTGCCAGCAGCCGCTCGGGGGGGCTAGGGAATCAGCCCCAGCATTTT
TRBJ1-1,TRBV9,.,.,CASSAAGREAEAFF,TGTGCCAGCAGCGCCGCAGGCAGGGAGGCTGAAGCTTTCTTT
TRBJ1-2,TRBV29-1,.,TRBD1,CSALEGQGAHGYTF,TGCAGCGCCCTTGAGGGACAGGGGGCTCATGGCTACACCTTC
TRBJ1-5,TRBV6-2/TRBV6-3,.,.,CASGPRQPQHF,TGTGCCAGCGGCCCCAGACAGCCCCAGCATTTT
TRBJ1-2,TRBV7-2,.,TRBD1,CASSTRDRGLNGGYTF,TGTGCCAGCAGCACGCGGGACAGGGGGCTAAACGGTGGCTACACCTTC
TRBJ2-1,TRBV14,.,TRBD2,CASSQPRLAGAHNEQFF,TGTGCCAGCAGCCAACCCAGGTTAGCGGGGGCCCACAATGAGCAGTTCTTC
TRBJ2-5,TRBV11-2,.,.,CASSFSAIGETQYF,TGTGCCAGCAGCTTTTCTGCCATTGGGGAGACCCAGTACTTC
TRBJ1-1,TRBV18,.,.,CASSPGVSDTEAFF,TGTGCCAGCTCACCGGGAGTTAGTGACACTGAAGCTTTCTTT
TRBJ1-5,TRBV6-2/TRBV6-3,few,TRBD1,CASSWGQNQPQHF,TGTGCCAGCAGTTGGGGACAGAATCAGCCCCAGCATTTT
TRBJ1-2,TRBV12-3/TRBV12-4,.,.,CASSLSPGANYGYTF,TGTGCCAGCAGTTTATCACCTGGAGCTAACTATGGCTACACCTTC
TRBJ1-1,TRBV5-1,.,.,CASSAGRGAKTEAFF,TGCGCCAGCAGCGCAGGTAGGGGCGCAAAGACTGAAGCTTTCTTT
TRBJ2-7,TRBV12-3/TRBV12-4,once,.,CASSSDTTYEQYF,TGTGCCAGCAGCTCGGACACCACCTACGAGCAGTACTTC
TRBJ2-2,TRBV19,.,TRBD2,CASTGGPSTGELFF,TGTGCCAGTACGGGAGGGCCAAGCACCGGGGAGCTGTTTTTT
TRBJ1-1,TRBV5-1,.,.,CASSNLGGLMNTEAFF,TGCGCCAGCAGCAACTTGGGCGGACTGATGAACACTGAAGCTTTCTTT
TRBJ1-1,TRBV6-1,once,.,CASSLHDWVGGATEAFF,TGTGCCAGCAGCCTTCACGACTGGGTGGGGGGGGCCACTGAAGCTTTCTTT
TRBJ1-6,TRBV2,.,.,CASSTALNSPLHF,TGTGCCAGCAGTACCGCCCTTAATTCACCCCTCCACTTT
TRBJ2-7,TRBV5-1,.,TRBD1,CASSFGDRGGSYEQYF,TGCGCCAGCAGCTTCGGCGACAGGGGGGGCTCCTACGAGCAGTACTTC
TRBJ1-1,TRBV20-1,once,.,CSAPGHTEAFF,TGCAGTGCCCCCGGTCACACTGAAGCTTTCTTT
TRBJ1-2,TRBV6-1,.,.,CASSELGPRGYTF,TGTGCCAGCAGTGAACTCGGACCTCGTGGCTACACCTTC
TRBJ2-7,TRBV20-1,.,TRBD2,CSATTSGYEQYF,TGCAGTGCCACTACTAGCGGGTACGAGCAGTACTTC
TRBJ2-5,TRBV5-1,.,TRBD1,CASSLAGQVIQETQYF,TGCGCCAGCAGCTTGGCCGGACAGGTTATACAAGAGACCCAGTACTTC
TRBJ2-7,TRBV12-3/TRBV12-4,once,TRBD2,CASTRAGGPNEQYF,TGTGCCAGCACCCGGGCGGGAGGGCCTAACGAGCAGTACTTC
TRBJ2-7,TRBV12-5,.,TRBD2,CASGPSGKAGEQYF,TGTGCTAGTGGCCCTAGCGGGAAAGCGGGCGAGCAGTACTTC
TRBJ2-5,TRBV5-4,.,.,CASGKGETQYF,TGTGCCAGCGGGAAGGGAGAGACCCAGTACTTC
TRBJ2-5,TRBV7-9,once,.,CASFRIGKPQETQYF,TGTGCCAGCTTCCGCATAGGGAAGCCCCAAGAGACCCAGTACTTC
TRBJ2-1,TRBV6-2/TRBV6-3,.,TRBD2,CASIPGGVYNEQFF,TGTGCCAGCATTCCCGGGGGGGTGTACAATGAGCAGTTCTTC
TRBJ1-5,TRBV18,.,.,CASSPAWGEDQPQHF,TGTGCCAGCTCACCCGCCTGGGGGGAGGATCAGCCCCAGCATTTT
TRBJ2-1,TRBV7-9,.,.,CASSFDGYEQFF,TGTGCCAGCAGCTTCGACGGCTATGAGCAGTTCTTC
TRBJ2-5,TRBV6-1,.,TRBD2,CASQGSGGRETQYF,TGTGCCAGCCAAGGTTCGGGAGGCCGGGAGACCCAGTACTTC
TRBJ1-1,TRBV11-3,.,.,CASSSLTGREAFF,TGTGCCAGCAGCTCCCTAACAGGGCGAGAAGCTTTCTTT
TRBJ2-5,TRBV29-1,.,.,CSVESWETQYF,TGCAGCGTGGAAAGTTGGGAGACCCAGTACTTC